One and the same sample provided the 18 T cell receptor beta chains below, sequenced in a study of CD8 T cells in Susac syndrome (dated by TCRdb to about 2019). Preparation of the library involved the immunoSEQ multiplex PCR assay. RNA was extracted using the RNeasy kit, and roughly 0.5 to 1 microgram was reverse transcribed with random hexamers. The public reads were reanalyzed by TCRdb: fastp trimming at Q25, MiXCR alignment, in-frame beta chains only. Rows with one shared CDR3 protein collapse into an entry with the most common genes and DNA. In all, the sample holds 200,000 to 300,000 distinct CDR3 sequences, and 85% to 95% of those were seen once. The ten largest clones represent less than 0.075% of the sample. The sequencing input was CD4+ T cells from PBMCs. The receptor set was obtained from a human donor with multiple sclerosis.

This clonotype has a single count. V and J are TRBV3-1 and TRBJ2-1; D gene ambiguous. The CDR3 sequence is 15 residues long. V gave up 2 bases and J gave up 0 bases, with 8 bases separating them. The germline V gene encodes CDR1 LGHDT and CDR2 YNNKEL (reference sequence). The DNA for the CDR3 is TGTGCCAGCAGCCAAAACGGGCCCTCCTACAATGAGCAGTTCTTC. Protein product: CASSQNGPSYNEQFF.

This clonotype was observed a single time. This chain uses TRBV12-3 or TRBV12-4 with TRBJ1-1, with D possibly matching TRBD1 (5 bases). V was trimmed by 7 bases and J by 2 bases, leaving 20 bases between them. The CDR3 totals 16 residues. The CDR3 is CASTTGLARVNTEAFF. The CDR3 nucleotides read TGTGCCAGCACCACGGGTCTTGCCAGGGTCAACACTGAAGCTTTCTTT.

This clonotype was detected once. V usage is TRBV19 and J usage is TRBJ2-1; D unclear. Germline assignment: CDR1 LNHDA and CDR2 SQIVND (reference sequence). There are 13 residues in the CDR3. Trimming took 3 bases from V and 8 from J, leaving 11 bases between them. The CDR3 sequence is CASSMSPWDEQFF. In nucleotides, the CDR3 is TGTGCCAGTAGTATGTCCCCATGGGATGAGCAGTTCTTC.

This chain connects TRBV6-6 to TRBJ2-7; 10 bases map to TRBD1. The CDR3 loop spans 15 amino acids. The V segment lost 5 bases and the J segment 3 bases; nucleotides outside the gene matches: 7. CDR1 is MNHNY, CDR2 SVGAGI, per germline (reference sequence). CDR3 in amino acids: CASSPRGQGSYEQYV. CDR3 DNA: TGTGCCAGCAGTCCACGGGGACAGGGGAGCTACGAGCAGTACGTC.

The V and J genes are TRBV20-1 and TRBJ2-3; 8 bases align to TRBD1. CDR1 and CDR2 from the germline V gene are DFQATT and SNEGSKA (reference sequence). Trimming removed 7 bases from V and 5 bases from J; junction bases left unmatched: 14. This CDR3 has 15 residues. The CDR3 here is CSVLSDRGFLDTQYF. Here the CDR3 DNA reads TGCAGTGTATTAAGTGACAGGGGATTCTTAGATACGCAGTATTTT.

This sequence joins TRBV10-1 and TRBJ1-5; D unresolved. V dropped 3 bases and J dropped 4 bases, with 7 bases sitting between them. The germline V gene has CDR1 WNHNN and CDR2 SYGVQD (reference sequence). This CDR3 spans 13 amino acids. Written as DNA, the CDR3 is TGCGCCAGCAGTGACGGAACTAATCAGCCCCAGCATTTT. It encodes CASSDGTNQPQHF.

The rearrangement joins TRBV6-5 to TRBJ1-2, with 9 positions matching TRBD1. V lost 5 bases and J lost 6; bases outside the gene matches: 4. CDR3 length: 13 amino acids. The germline CDR1 and CDR2 sequences are MNHEY and SVGAGI. CDR3: CASSRDREDGYTF. CDR3 DNA: TGTGCCAGCAGTCGGGACAGGGAAGATGGCTACACCTTC.

In its sample, this clonotype was seen once. This chain links TRBV30 with TRBJ1-3; D remains unclear. Germline V gene sequence: CDR1 GTSNPN, CDR2 SVGIG (reference sequence). CDR3 size: 15 residues. V lost 2 bases and J 0 bases, leaving 11 bases between the germline ends. The CDR3 reads CAWSKERTSGNTIYF. Here the CDR3 DNA reads TGTGCCTGGAGTAAGGAAAGGACCTCTGGAAACACCATATATTTT.

This chain joins TRBV30 and TRBJ1-5, with D uncertain. The germline V and J ends were trimmed by 2 bases and 0 bases, with 20 bases remaining between them. This CDR3 is built from 18 residues. Germline lookup yields CDR1 GTSNPN and CDR2 SVGIG (reference sequence). Here the CDR3 reads CAWSTIRSQSYSNQPQHF. CDR3 bases: TGTGCCTGGAGTACTATCAGGTCACAGAGTTATAGCAATCAGCCCCAGCATTTT.

The chain joins TRBV29-1 to TRBJ2-1; D unclear. V was pared by 0 bases and J by 1 base, with 16 bases between. There are 17 residues in the CDR3. Germline V CDR1 and CDR2: SQVTM, ANQGSEA. The CDR3, as DNA: TGCAGCGTTGAAGATCGCCGGGCTACAACGTCCTACAATGAGCAGTTCTTC. Protein sequence: CSVEDRRATTSYNEQFF.

The chain recombines TRBV7-9 with TRBJ1-1, with D tentatively TRBD1 (5 bases). The CDR3 spans 18 residues. Germline V gene data show CDR1 as SEHNR and CDR2 as FQNEAQ (reference sequence). V lost 4 bases to trimming and J lost 3 bases, with 24 bases between them. CDR3 nucleotides: TGTGCCAGCAGCTCCGGCAGCCTAAGGGACGACGTGGACACTGAAGCTTTCTTT. Translation gives CASSSGSLRDDVDTEAFF.

The CDR3 nucleotides are TGTGCCAGCAGCCGGGACACTAGGTCACCCCTCCACTTT. Its translation: CASSRDTRSPLHF. V and J are TRBV13 and TRBJ1-6, with TRBD1 as a possible D gene (6 bases). The ends were cut back, 5 bases at V and 10 bases at J, with 12 bases in the middle. This CDR3 has 13 amino acids. Germline CDR1 and CDR2: PRHDT and FYEKMQ (reference sequence).

The chain couples TRBV10-3 to TRBJ2-7; D is perhaps TRBD1 or TRBD2 (5 bases each). The CDR3 is 16 residues long. The V and J ends lost 3 bases and 0 bases respectively, with 15 bases between them. Germline CDR1 ENHRY, CDR2 SYGVKD. CDR3 sequence: CAISDPGRSSSYEQYF. The CDR3 DNA is TGTGCCATCAGTGACCCGGGACGGTCAAGCTCCTACGAGCAGTACTTC.

The chain has TRBV24-1 and TRBJ2-1; D call uncertain. The V gene's germline CDR1 is KGHDR and CDR2 SFDVKD. This CDR3 is 13 amino acids long. With 2 bases removed from V and 8 bases from J, the gap between germline ends came to 9 bases. DNA of the CDR3: TGTGCCACCAGTGATTCCTGGACCGATGAGCAGTTCTTC. Protein sequence: CATSDSWTDEQFF.

This chain links TRBV7-8 with TRBJ1-1, with TRBD1 matching 7 bases. CDR1 and CDR2 from the germline V gene are SGHVS and FQNEAQ. With 2 bases clipped from V and 4 bases from J, the junction kept 4 bases outside the gene matches. The length of the CDR3 is 14 residues. Written as DNA, the CDR3 is TGTGCCAGCAGCTTAACGGGACAGCCCACTGAAGCTTTCTTT. It specifies CASSLTGQPTEAFF. Drawing the rest from reference TRBV7-8 and TRBJ1-1, the complete variable domain is GAGVSQSPRYKVAKRGQDVALRCDPISGHVSLFWYQQALGQGPEFLTYFQNEAQLDKSGLPSDRFFAERPEGSVSTLKIQRTQQEDSAVYLCASSLTGQPTEAFFGQGTRLTVV.

CDR3 in amino acids: CASSLSWQLSEQFF. CDR3 DNA sequence: TGTGCCAGCAGTTTGTCCTGGCAGCTGTCCGAGCAGTTCTTC. The chain employs TRBV27 and TRBJ2-1; the D is unclear. The V gene's germline CDR1 is MNHEY and CDR2 SMNVEV (reference sequence). Trimming took off 3 bases at V and 10 bases at J, with 16 bases between the two ends. CDR3 length equals 14 residues.

The genes are TRBV28 and TRBJ1-5; 7 nucleotides align to TRBD1. Germline loops: CDR1 MDHEN, CDR2 SYDVKM. This CDR3 region has 15 residues. After removal of 6 bases from V and 0 bases from J, the junction contained 5 bases not matched to a gene. In DNA, the CDR3 is TGTGCCAGCAGCCTCGGGACAGTTAGCAATCAGCCCCAGCATTTT. This encodes CASSLGTVSNQPQHF.

This chain connects TRBV6-1 to TRBJ2-5, with a tentative D call TRBD1 (6 bases). This CDR3 is built from 14 residues. Germline lookup yields CDR1 MNHNS and CDR2 SASEGT. Trimming stripped 2 bases from V and 7 bases from J, with 14 bases between. CDR3 sequence reads: CASSEWGQGVTQYF. CDR3 in DNA: TGTGCCAGCAGTGAATGGGGGCAGGGAGTGACCCAGTACTTC.